The 11 T cell receptor beta chains below come from one sample, sequenced in a study of blood T cell repertoires in COVID-19. TCRdb's table, derived via immunoSEQ multiplex PCR, lists solely in-frame clones and lacks some. The data contain hundreds of thousands of clones, more than 75% of them singletons. Sequencing used PBMCs or T cells enriched from blood (not recorded which). The receptors originated from a woman in her sixties or seventies in a cohort exposed to, infected with or recovered from COVID-19 (not recorded which).

This chain uses TRBV13 with TRBJ2-1; D unresolved. CDR1 is PRHDT and CDR2 is FYEKMQ in the germline V gene (reference sequence). The CDR3 is made up of 12 amino acids. V was clipped by 0 bases and J by 10 bases, with 7 bases between them. In DNA form, the CDR3 reads TGTGCCAGCAGCTTAGGATTGCGGGAGCAGTTCTTC. Residues: CASSLGLREQFF.

The V gene is TRBV7-9, the J gene TRBJ2-1; TRBD2 matches 13 bases. Germline-derived CDR1 and CDR2 are SEHNR and FQNEAQ (reference sequence). V was clipped by 2 bases and J by 7 bases; unmatched bases: 8. The CDR3 covers 17 residues. The CDR3 DNA sequence: TGTGCCAGCAGCTTATCACCGGGACTAGCGGGGACTAATGAGCAGTTCTTC. As protein: CASSLSPGLAGTNEQFF.

The chain combines TRBV27 with TRBJ2-1; D may be TRBD1 (5 bases). CDR1 MNHEY and CDR2 SMNVEV come from the germline V gene (reference sequence). The CDR3 has 13 amino acids. The V end was cut by 7 bases, the J end by 9 bases, with 16 bases between. The CDR3 nucleotides are TGTGCCAGCACCAGGGTAGGAAATGGTGAGCAGTTCTTC. Translation: CASTRVGNGEQFF.

This clone was recorded only once. The chain joins TRBV24-1 to TRBJ2-1; TRBD1 matches at 7 bases. The V gene's germline CDR1 is KGHDR and CDR2 SFDVKD. There are 14 residues in the CDR3. V shed 4 bases and J 11 bases; nucleotides not matched to a gene: 10. CDR3 residues: CATSEYSGTDKQFF. The CDR3 DNA sequence: TGTGCCACCAGTGAGTATTCCGGGACAGATAAGCAGTTCTTC.

This clone appeared once. The chain uses TRBV2 and TRBJ2-2, with 11 bases identical to TRBD2. J gave up 6 bases and V 2 bases, and 8 bases lay outside the gene matches. There are 17 residues in the CDR3. Per the germline V gene, CDR1 is SNHLY and CDR2 is FYNNEI. CDR3 nucleotide sequence: TGTGCCAGCAGTGAAACCTTAGCGGGAGGGCCGGCCGGGGAGCTGTTTTTT. It codes for CASSETLAGGPAGELFF.

This clone showed up just once. The chain is built from TRBV20-1 and TRBJ1-1; the D is unclear. Germline V gene sequence: CDR1 DFQATT, CDR2 SNEGSKA (reference sequence). The CDR3 spans 11 residues. Between the trimmed V and J ends, which lost 5 bases and 1 base, there was a span of 5 bases. The chain's CDR3 is CSALSNTEAFF. The CDR3 nucleotides read TGCAGTGCTTTATCGAACACTGAAGCTTTCTTT.

V and J are TRBV7-2 and TRBJ2-1, with TRBD2 matching over 11 bases. This CDR3 contains 15 residues. The V and J ends lost 5 bases and 6 bases, in that order; junction bases with no gene match: 6. Germline lookup yields CDR1 SGHTA and CDR2 FQGNSA. CDR3 protein: CASSRLAGGGNEQFF. CDR3 bases: TGTGCCAGCAGCCGTCTAGCGGGAGGAGGCAATGAGCAGTTCTTC.

This chain joins TRBV7-3 and TRBJ2-3; 8 nucleotides agree with TRBD2. After removal of 2 bases from V and 4 bases from J, the junction contained 8 bases not matched to a gene. The CDR3 has 16 residues. Germline V gene lookup returns CDR1 SGHTA and CDR2 FQGTGA. As DNA, the CDR3 is TGTGCCAGCAGCTTAGCGGGACTAGGCATAGCAGATACGCAGTATTTT. Its protein is CASSLAGLGIADTQYF.

In its sample, this clone was seen once. The CDR3 region has the DNA TGTGCCAGCAGCCGGGCAAACCAAGAGACCCAGTACTTC. Protein: CASSRANQETQYF. This sequence joins TRBV7-8 and TRBJ2-5; unclear D gene. Germline V lookup: CDR1 SGHVS, CDR2 FQNEAQ. The CDR3 runs 13 residues. V was pared by 5 bases and J by 0 bases, with 7 bases between.

The chain joins TRBV7-3 to TRBJ1-6, with D possibly TRBD1 on 5 matching bases. V was cut by 5 bases and J by 7 bases, with 9 bases left in between. Germline assignment: CDR1 SGHTA and CDR2 FQGTGA. The CDR3 loop spans 13 amino acids. The CDR3 reads CASSPRQNSPLHF. The DNA for the CDR3 is TGTGCCAGCAGCCCCCGACAGAATTCACCCCTCCACTTT.

This chain uses TRBV5-3 with TRBJ2-7, with 7 bases identical to TRBD2. TRBV5-3 is sorted into the ORF group, with uncertain function. The CDR3 totals 17 residues. V lost 0 bases to trimming and J lost 6 bases; unmatched junction nucleotides: 15. CDR3: CARSLAGGAGEGSEQYF. The DNA for the CDR3 is TGTGCCAGAAGCTTGGCGGGTGGGGCGGGAGAAGGTTCCGAGCAGTACTTC.